A selection of T cell receptor beta chains follows, all from one sample in a study of cytomegalovirus exposure and HLA in healthy donors. The table came from immunoSEQ multiplex PCR; TCRdb's copy has only in-frame clones and leaves some out. The sample includes almost 200,000 clones, roughly 77% of them seen just once. Input material: PBMCs. The receptor source for this set is a male donor in good health and CMV-seropositive. The CDR3 runs from the conserved cysteine through the conserved F or W. Each record gives: clone size, D gene, V gene, J gene, CDR3 DNA, CDR3 protein. A D gene is named only where the DNA matches it firmly. A clone size is listed for some rows: how often the clone was seen (once, few, many), or a class if it is expanded.

clone size: few; D gene: TRBD1; V gene: TRBV9; J gene: TRBJ1-6; CDR3 DNA: TGTGCCAGCAGCGGGCGGACAGGGGATAATTCACCCCTCCACTTT; CDR3 protein: CASSGRTGDNSPLHF
clone size: NA; D gene: NA; V gene: TRBV9; J gene: TRBJ1-5; CDR3 DNA: TGTGCCGTAGGGGATCAGCCCCAGCATTTT; CDR3 protein: CAVGDQPQHF
clone size: NA; D gene: NA; V gene: TRBV4-2; J gene: TRBJ1-2; CDR3 DNA: TGTGCCAGCAGCCAAAACTCATTGGGAGACTATGGCTACACCTTC; CDR3 protein: CASSQNSLGDYGYTF
clone size: few; D gene: NA; V gene: TRBV5-4; J gene: TRBJ2-3; CDR3 DNA: TGTGCCAGCAGCGGGGGGGCCTCAGATACGCAGTATTTT; CDR3 protein: CASSGGASDTQYF
clone size: NA; D gene: NA; V gene: TRBV2; J gene: TRBJ2-1; CDR3 DNA: TGTGCCAGCAGTGCTGACCGGGTTCCGAGCGGGAATGAGCAGTTCTTC; CDR3 protein: CASSADRVPSGNEQFF
clone size: NA; D gene: NA; V gene: TRBV7-2; J gene: TRBJ1-4; CDR3 DNA: TGTGCCAGCAGCTTAGGGGAGGCAGAAAAACTGTTTTTT; CDR3 protein: CASSLGEAEKLFF
clone size: NA; D gene: TRBD1; V gene: TRBV5-1; J gene: TRBJ1-3; CDR3 DNA: TGCGCCAGCAGCTTAGGGGGCTACTCTGGAAACACCATATATTTT; CDR3 protein: CASSLGGYSGNTIYF
clone size: NA; D gene: TRBD1; V gene: TRBV28; J gene: TRBJ2-2; CDR3 DNA: TGTGCCAGCATTTCTCGTTCGGGACAGGCATTCACCGGGGAGCTGTTTTTT; CDR3 protein: CASISRSGQAFTGELFF
clone size: NA; D gene: NA; V gene: TRBV29-1; J gene: TRBJ1-4; CDR3 DNA: TGCAGCGTTGGGCAGGGTGGGGCTAATGAAAAACTGTTTTTT; CDR3 protein: CSVGQGGANEKLFF
clone size: NA; D gene: NA; V gene: TRBV6-1; J gene: TRBJ1-1; CDR3 DNA: TGTGCCAGCAGTGCCAGGGAGGGCACTGAAGCTTTCTTT; CDR3 protein: CASSAREGTEAFF
clone size: NA; D gene: TRBD1; V gene: TRBV6-1; J gene: TRBJ2-5; CDR3 DNA: TGTGCCAGCAGTAACAGGGGGGAGGCATTTGAGACCCAGTACTTC; CDR3 protein: CASSNRGEAFETQYF
clone size: NA; D gene: TRBD2; V gene: TRBV7-2; J gene: TRBJ2-3; CDR3 DNA: TGTGCCAGCAGCTTACCATCGACTAGCGGGGAGCCCACAGATACGCAGTATTTT; CDR3 protein: CASSLPSTSGEPTDTQYF
clone size: NA; D gene: NA; V gene: TRBV5-4; J gene: TRBJ2-2; CDR3 DNA: TGTGCCAGCAGCGTAGGACTAATCGGGCCCACCGGGGAGCTGTTTTTT; CDR3 protein: CASSVGLIGPTGELFF